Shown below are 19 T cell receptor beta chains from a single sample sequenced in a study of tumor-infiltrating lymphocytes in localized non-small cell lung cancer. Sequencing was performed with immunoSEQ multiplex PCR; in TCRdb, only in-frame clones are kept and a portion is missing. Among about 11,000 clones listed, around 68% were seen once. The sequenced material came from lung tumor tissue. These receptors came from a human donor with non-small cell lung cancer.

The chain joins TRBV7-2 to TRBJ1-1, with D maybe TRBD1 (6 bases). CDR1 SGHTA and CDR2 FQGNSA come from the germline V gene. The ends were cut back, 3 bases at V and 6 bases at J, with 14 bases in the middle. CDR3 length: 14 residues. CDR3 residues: CASSFSQGMSEAFF. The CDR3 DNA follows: TGTGCCAGCAGCTTCTCGCAGGGGATGTCTGAAGCTTTCTTT. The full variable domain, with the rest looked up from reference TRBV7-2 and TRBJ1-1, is GAGVSQSPSNKVTEKGKDVELRCDPISGHTALYWYRQSLGQGLEFLIYFQGNSAPDKSGLPSDRFSAERTGGSVSTLTIQRTQQEDSAVYLCASSFSQGMSEAFFGQGTRLTVV.

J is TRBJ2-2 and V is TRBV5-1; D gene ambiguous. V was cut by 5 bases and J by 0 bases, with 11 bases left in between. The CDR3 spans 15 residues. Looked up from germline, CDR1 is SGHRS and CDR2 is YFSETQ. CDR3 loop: CASSRSAPNTGELFF. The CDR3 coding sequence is TGCGCCAGCAGTCGTTCGGCTCCGAACACCGGGGAGCTGTTTTTT.

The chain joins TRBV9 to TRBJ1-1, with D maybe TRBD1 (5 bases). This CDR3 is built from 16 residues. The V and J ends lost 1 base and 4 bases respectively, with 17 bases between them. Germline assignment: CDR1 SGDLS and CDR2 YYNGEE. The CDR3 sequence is CASSVYPQARGTEAFF. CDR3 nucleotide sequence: TGTGCCAGCAGCGTATATCCCCAGGCTAGGGGCACTGAAGCTTTCTTT.

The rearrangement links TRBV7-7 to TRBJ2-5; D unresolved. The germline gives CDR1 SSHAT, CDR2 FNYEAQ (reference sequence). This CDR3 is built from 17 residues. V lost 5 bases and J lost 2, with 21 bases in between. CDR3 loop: CASSPVFVETPQETQYF. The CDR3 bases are TGTGCCAGCAGCCCCGTTTTTGTAGAGACACCACAAGAGACCCAGTACTTC.

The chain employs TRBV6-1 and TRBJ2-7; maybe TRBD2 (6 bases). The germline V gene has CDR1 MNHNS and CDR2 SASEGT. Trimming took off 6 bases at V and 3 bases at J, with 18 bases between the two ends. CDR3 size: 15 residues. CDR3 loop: CASRETSSGHYEQYF. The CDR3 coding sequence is TGTGCCAGCAGGGAGACTAGTTCCGGACACTACGAGCAGTACTTC.

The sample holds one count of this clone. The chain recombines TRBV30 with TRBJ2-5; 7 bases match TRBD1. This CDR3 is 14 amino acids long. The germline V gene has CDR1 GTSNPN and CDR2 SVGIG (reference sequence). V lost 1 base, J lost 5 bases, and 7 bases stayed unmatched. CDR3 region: CAWSAGQAVETQYF. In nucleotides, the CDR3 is TGTGCCTGGAGTGCCGGACAGGCAGTGGAGACCCAGTACTTC.

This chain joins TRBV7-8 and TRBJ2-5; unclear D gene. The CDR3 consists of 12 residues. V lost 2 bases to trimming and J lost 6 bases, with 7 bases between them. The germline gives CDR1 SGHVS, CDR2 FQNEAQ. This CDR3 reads CASSLNGQTQYF. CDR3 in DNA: TGTGCCAGCAGCTTAAACGGCCAGACCCAGTACTTC.

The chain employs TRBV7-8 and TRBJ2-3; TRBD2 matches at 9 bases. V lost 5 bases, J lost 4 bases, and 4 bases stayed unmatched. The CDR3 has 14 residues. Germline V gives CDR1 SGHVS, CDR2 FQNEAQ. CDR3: CASSPRLAADTQYF. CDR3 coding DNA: TGTGCCAGCAGCCCTCGACTAGCGGCAGATACGCAGTATTTT.

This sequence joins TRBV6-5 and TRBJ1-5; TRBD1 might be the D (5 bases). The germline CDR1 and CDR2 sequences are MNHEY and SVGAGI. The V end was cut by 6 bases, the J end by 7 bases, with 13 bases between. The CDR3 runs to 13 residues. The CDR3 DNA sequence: TGTGCCAGCAGCCTTGACAGACAACAGCCCCAGCATTTT. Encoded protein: CASSLDRQQPQHF.

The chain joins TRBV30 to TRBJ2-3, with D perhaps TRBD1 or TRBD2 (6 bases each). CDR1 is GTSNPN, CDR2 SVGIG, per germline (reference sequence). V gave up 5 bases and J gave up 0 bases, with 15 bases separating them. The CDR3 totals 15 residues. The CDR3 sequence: CAWSNRGESTDTQYF. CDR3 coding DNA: TGTGCCTGGTCCAATAGGGGGGAGAGCACAGATACGCAGTATTTT.

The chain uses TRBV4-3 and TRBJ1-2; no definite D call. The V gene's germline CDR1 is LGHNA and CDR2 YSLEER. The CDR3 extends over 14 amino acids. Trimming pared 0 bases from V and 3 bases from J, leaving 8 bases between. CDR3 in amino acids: CASSQDRRYYGYTF. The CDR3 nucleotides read TGCGCCAGCAGCCAAGATAGGAGATACTATGGCTACACCTTC.

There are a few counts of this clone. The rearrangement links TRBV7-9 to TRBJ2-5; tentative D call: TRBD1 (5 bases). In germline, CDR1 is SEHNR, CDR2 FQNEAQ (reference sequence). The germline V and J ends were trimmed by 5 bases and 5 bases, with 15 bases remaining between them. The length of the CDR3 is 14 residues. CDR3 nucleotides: TGTGCCAGCAGCGACCGAGGCAGGGATGAGACCCAGTACTTC. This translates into CASSDRGRDETQYF.

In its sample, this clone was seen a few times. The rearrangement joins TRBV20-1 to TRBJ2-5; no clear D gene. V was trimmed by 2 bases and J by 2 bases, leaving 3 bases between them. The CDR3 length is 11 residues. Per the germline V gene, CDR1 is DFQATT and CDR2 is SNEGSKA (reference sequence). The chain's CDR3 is CSARPQETQYF. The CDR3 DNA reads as TGCAGTGCTAGACCTCAAGAGACCCAGTACTTC.

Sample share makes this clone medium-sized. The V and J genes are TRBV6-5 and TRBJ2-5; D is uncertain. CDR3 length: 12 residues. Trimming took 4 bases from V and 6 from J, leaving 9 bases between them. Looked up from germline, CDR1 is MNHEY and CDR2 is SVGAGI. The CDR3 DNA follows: TGTGCCAGCAGTTCCTACGCCAAGACCCAGTACTTC. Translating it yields CASSSYAKTQYF.

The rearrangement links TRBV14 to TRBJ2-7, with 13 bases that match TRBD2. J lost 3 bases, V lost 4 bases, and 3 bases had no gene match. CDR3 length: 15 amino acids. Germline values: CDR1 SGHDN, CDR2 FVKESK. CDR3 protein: CASSPWTSGSYEQYF. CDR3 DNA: TGTGCCAGCAGCCCATGGACTAGCGGGAGCTACGAGCAGTACTTC.

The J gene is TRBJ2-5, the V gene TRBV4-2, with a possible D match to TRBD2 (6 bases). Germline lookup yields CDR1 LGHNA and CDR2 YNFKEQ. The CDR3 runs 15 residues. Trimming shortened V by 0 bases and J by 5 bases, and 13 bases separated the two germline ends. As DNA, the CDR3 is TGTGCCAGCAGCCAAGATTTGTGGGGGGACGAGACCCAGTACTTC. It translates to CASSQDLWGDETQYF.

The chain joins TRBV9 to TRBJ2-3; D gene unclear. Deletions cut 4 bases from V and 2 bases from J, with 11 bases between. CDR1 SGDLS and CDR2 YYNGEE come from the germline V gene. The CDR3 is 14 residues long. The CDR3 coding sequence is TGTGCCAGCAGCCCCTCGCGGTACACAGATACGCAGTATTTT. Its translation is CASSPSRYTDTQYF.

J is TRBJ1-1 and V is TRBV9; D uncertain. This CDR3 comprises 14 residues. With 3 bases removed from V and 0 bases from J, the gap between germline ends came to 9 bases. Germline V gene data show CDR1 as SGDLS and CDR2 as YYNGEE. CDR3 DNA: TGTGCCAGCAGCGGAAACAGCTTGAACACTGAAGCTTTCTTT. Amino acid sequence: CASSGNSLNTEAFF.

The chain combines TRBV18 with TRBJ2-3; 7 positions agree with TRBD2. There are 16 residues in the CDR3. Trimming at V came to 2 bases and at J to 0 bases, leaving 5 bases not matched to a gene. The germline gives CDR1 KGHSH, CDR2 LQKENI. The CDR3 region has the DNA TGTGCCAGCTCACCAACTAGCGCGACTAGCACAGATACGCAGTATTTT. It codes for CASSPTSATSTDTQYF.